Listed below are T cell receptor beta chains from one sample, sequenced in a study of T cells after yellow fever vaccination. TCRdb used MiXCR to reprocess the 5' RACE reads, holding one entry per CDR3 protein. The sample includes under 400,000 distinct CDR3 sequences, more than 9% of them seen just once. Specimen: PBMCs, collected on the day of the first yellow fever vaccination. Receptors originate from a young man who received the YFV17D yellow fever vaccine. The CDR3 runs from the conserved cysteine through the conserved F or W. A D gene is named only where the DNA matches it firmly. Only part of the rows carry a size: once, few, many, or a class if the clone is expanded.

clone_size: NA
v_call: TRBV5-1
j_call: TRBJ1-2
d_call: TRBD1
cdr3_nt: TGCGCCAGCAGCTCGACAACAGGGGGCGCGGCCTATGGCTACACCTTC
cdr3_aa: CASSSTTGGAAYGYTF

clone_size: few
v_call: TRBV12-3/TRBV12-4
j_call: TRBJ2-5
d_call: TRBD2
cdr3_nt: TGTGCCAGCAGTTTATGGAGCGGGGGGGGGTACCAAGAGACCCAGTACTTC
cdr3_aa: CASSLWSGGGYQETQYF

clone_size: NA
v_call: TRBV20-1
j_call: TRBJ2-3
d_call: TRBD2
cdr3_nt: TGCAGTACCGGACTAGCGGGGGGGACAGATACGCAGTATTTT
cdr3_aa: CSTGLAGGTDTQYF

clone_size: NA
v_call: TRBV6-2/TRBV6-3
j_call: TRBJ1-1
d_call: NA
cdr3_nt: TGTGCCAGCAGTTACGCCGCGGGGGTGACCAACACTGAAGCTTTCTTT
cdr3_aa: CASSYAAGVTNTEAFF

clone_size: few
v_call: TRBV7-2
j_call: TRBJ1-2
d_call: NA
cdr3_nt: TGTGCCAGCACCCCCGACAGCTCTAACTATGGCTACACCTTC
cdr3_aa: CASTPDSSNYGYTF

clone_size: many
v_call: TRBV5-1
j_call: TRBJ1-3
d_call: NA
cdr3_nt: TGCGCCAGCAGCCTCACAGGGAGCTCTGGAAACACCATATATTTT
cdr3_aa: CASSLTGSSGNTIYF

clone_size: NA
v_call: TRBV6-5
j_call: TRBJ2-1
d_call: NA
cdr3_nt: TGTGCCAGCAGTTACGGGGTGGGGGCCGGCAATGAGCAGTTCTTC
cdr3_aa: CASSYGVGAGNEQFF

clone_size: NA
v_call: TRBV6-6
j_call: TRBJ1-2
d_call: NA
cdr3_nt: TGTGCCAGCAGTCCACCCCTGAACTATGGCTACACCTTC
cdr3_aa: CASSPPLNYGYTF

clone_size: NA
v_call: TRBV7-2
j_call: TRBJ1-1
d_call: NA
cdr3_nt: TGTGCCAGCAGCTTAGATGGGACTCCAAACACTGAAGCTTTCTTT
cdr3_aa: CASSLDGTPNTEAFF

clone_size: NA
v_call: TRBV12-3/TRBV12-4
j_call: TRBJ1-3
d_call: NA
cdr3_nt: TGTGCCAGCAGTCCAACGATCTCTGGAAACACCATATATTTT
cdr3_aa: CASSPTISGNTIYF

clone_size: NA
v_call: TRBV5-1
j_call: TRBJ2-1
d_call: NA
cdr3_nt: TGCGCCAGCAGCTGGGGCGGCGGCGCGACCAATGAGCAGTTCTTC
cdr3_aa: CASSWGGGATNEQFF

clone_size: NA
v_call: TRBV6-2/TRBV6-3
j_call: TRBJ2-4
d_call: NA
cdr3_nt: TGTGCCAGCAGTTCCACAGGAAACAAAAACATTCAGTACTTC
cdr3_aa: CASSSTGNKNIQYF

clone_size: many
v_call: TRBV20-1
j_call: TRBJ2-3
d_call: TRBD2
cdr3_nt: TGCAGTGCTAGAGATCTAGCGGGGGTCACAGATACGCAGTATTTT
cdr3_aa: CSARDLAGVTDTQYF

clone_size: NA
v_call: TRBV12-3/TRBV12-4
j_call: TRBJ1-3
d_call: NA
cdr3_nt: TGTGCCAGCAAAAGGACAGACTCTGGAAACACCATATATTTT
cdr3_aa: CASKRTDSGNTIYF

clone_size: NA
v_call: TRBV24-1
j_call: TRBJ2-5
d_call: TRBD2
cdr3_nt: TGTGCCACCAGTGATACGGGGGGATCCCAAGAGACCCAGTACTTC
cdr3_aa: CATSDTGGSQETQYF

clone_size: NA
v_call: TRBV7-9
j_call: TRBJ2-3
d_call: NA
cdr3_nt: TGTGCCAGCAGCGAGGGGACAAGCACAGATACGCAGTATTTT
cdr3_aa: CASSEGTSTDTQYF

clone_size: few
v_call: TRBV7-9
j_call: TRBJ1-1
d_call: NA
cdr3_nt: TGTGCCAGCAGCGGCAACAGGGACACTGAAGCTTTCTTT
cdr3_aa: CASSGNRDTEAFF

clone_size: NA
v_call: TRBV7-7
j_call: TRBJ2-2
d_call: NA
cdr3_nt: TGTGCCAGCAGCTACGGGAACACCGGGGAGCTGTTTTTT
cdr3_aa: CASSYGNTGELFF

clone_size: NA
v_call: TRBV6-1
j_call: TRBJ2-2
d_call: NA
cdr3_nt: TGTGCCAGCAGCCGCCGGGGTAGCGTGGGATCCGGGGAGCTGTTTTTT
cdr3_aa: CASSRRGSVGSGELFF

clone_size: NA
v_call: TRBV28
j_call: TRBJ2-5
d_call: TRBD2
cdr3_nt: TGTGCCAGCCTAAGCGGGGGGGCCAACCAAGAGACCCAGTACTTC
cdr3_aa: CASLSGGANQETQYF

clone_size: NA
v_call: TRBV20-1
j_call: TRBJ2-3
d_call: NA
cdr3_nt: TGCAGTGCTACAAAGGGCACAGATACGCAGTATTTT
cdr3_aa: CSATKGTDTQYF

clone_size: few
v_call: TRBV9
j_call: TRBJ2-3
d_call: NA
cdr3_nt: TGTGCCAGCAGCGTAGTGGGGGCGCATATCCGGCCCACAGATACGCAGTATTTT
cdr3_aa: CASSVVGAHIRPTDTQYF

clone_size: NA
v_call: TRBV12-3/TRBV12-4
j_call: TRBJ2-3
d_call: TRBD1
cdr3_nt: TGTGCCAGGACCCGGGACAGGGGCGCAGATACGCAGTATTTT
cdr3_aa: CARTRDRGADTQYF

clone_size: NA
v_call: TRBV24-1
j_call: TRBJ2-2
d_call: TRBD1
cdr3_nt: TGTGCCACCTGCCCCGGGACAGGGAACACCGGGGAGCTGTTTTTT
cdr3_aa: CATCPGTGNTGELFF

clone_size: NA
v_call: TRBV5-5
j_call: TRBJ2-1
d_call: TRBD1
cdr3_nt: TGTGCCAGCAGCCTCCGGGCCGGGACAGGCACCAATGAGCAGTTCTTC
cdr3_aa: CASSLRAGTGTNEQFF

clone_size: NA
v_call: TRBV4-1
j_call: TRBJ2-1
d_call: NA
cdr3_nt: TGCGCCAGCAGCCAAGATGCAGCGGGTTTTCGAGTCTACAATGAGCAGTTCTTC
cdr3_aa: CASSQDAAGFRVYNEQFF

clone_size: NA
v_call: TRBV2
j_call: TRBJ1-3
d_call: NA
cdr3_nt: TGTGCCAGCAGAGCAGGTGGTGGAAACACCATATATTTT
cdr3_aa: CASRAGGGNTIYF

clone_size: few
v_call: TRBV4-1
j_call: TRBJ2-3
d_call: NA
cdr3_nt: TGCGCCAGCAGCCAAGATTGGAGGACAACTAGCACAGATACGCAGTATTTT
cdr3_aa: CASSQDWRTTSTDTQYF

clone_size: few
v_call: TRBV3-1
j_call: TRBJ2-2
d_call: NA
cdr3_nt: TGTGCCAGCAGCCACAGGGTCTTGGCCGCACGGGCCGGGGAGCTGTTTTTT
cdr3_aa: CASSHRVLAARAGELFF

clone_size: NA
v_call: TRBV6-6
j_call: TRBJ2-2
d_call: NA
cdr3_nt: TGTGCCAGCAATCGGAGGGCGTCCGGGGAGCTGTTTTTT
cdr3_aa: CASNRRASGELFF

clone_size: NA
v_call: TRBV5-1
j_call: TRBJ2-2
d_call: NA
cdr3_nt: TGCGCCAGCAGCTTTGGAATAGGGGACACCGGGGAGCTGTTTTTT
cdr3_aa: CASSFGIGDTGELFF

clone_size: NA
v_call: TRBV6-5
j_call: TRBJ1-1
d_call: NA
cdr3_nt: TGTGCCAGCAGTCACTCCCGAGGTCTGAGTACTGAAGCTTTCTTT
cdr3_aa: CASSHSRGLSTEAFF

clone_size: few
v_call: TRBV7-6
j_call: TRBJ2-2
d_call: NA
cdr3_nt: TGTGCCAGCAGCTCGCCCTCCTCGGAGTCCGGTGGCGGGGAGCTGTTTTTT
cdr3_aa: CASSSPSSESGGGELFF

clone_size: few
v_call: TRBV11-2
j_call: TRBJ1-2
d_call: TRBD1
cdr3_nt: TGTGCCAGCAGCTCGTATACAGGGGTAGCTAACTATGGCTACACCTTC
cdr3_aa: CASSSYTGVANYGYTF

clone_size: NA
v_call: TRBV7-9
j_call: TRBJ2-5
d_call: NA
cdr3_nt: TGTGCCAGCAGCACAGAATCTGGTCAAGAGACCCAGTACTTC
cdr3_aa: CASSTESGQETQYF

clone_size: few
v_call: TRBV12-3/TRBV12-4
j_call: TRBJ2-3
d_call: TRBD1
cdr3_nt: TGTGCCAGCAGTAGAGGGGAGTTCAGGGGGACGCAGTATTTT
cdr3_aa: CASSRGEFRGTQYF

clone_size: few
v_call: TRBV20-1
j_call: TRBJ2-3
d_call: TRBD2
cdr3_nt: TGCAGTGCTGGGACTAGCGGGGGGGATACGCAGTATTTT
cdr3_aa: CSAGTSGGDTQYF

clone_size: few
v_call: TRBV18
j_call: TRBJ1-2
d_call: TRBD1
cdr3_nt: TGTGCCAGCTCGGGACAGGGTGAACGAGGGGGCTACACCTTC
cdr3_aa: CASSGQGERGGYTF

clone_size: NA
v_call: TRBV6-5
j_call: TRBJ2-7
d_call: NA
cdr3_nt: TGTGCCAGCAGTTACTCGTATGGGGGGATCTACGAGCAGTACTTC
cdr3_aa: CASSYSYGGIYEQYF

clone_size: few
v_call: TRBV5-1
j_call: TRBJ2-7
d_call: TRBD1
cdr3_nt: TGCGCCAGCAGCGAAAACGGACAGGGGGGGGAATACGAGCAGTACTTC
cdr3_aa: CASSENGQGGEYEQYF

clone_size: few
v_call: TRBV10-3
j_call: TRBJ2-5
d_call: TRBD2
cdr3_nt: TGTGCCATCAGTGCGTTTTCTAGCGGGGGGGCAGTGACGACCCAGTACTTC
cdr3_aa: CAISAFSSGGAVTTQYF

clone_size: many
v_call: TRBV7-2
j_call: TRBJ2-5
d_call: NA
cdr3_nt: TGTGCCAGCAGCCCTAGACGACAAGAGACCCAGTACTTC
cdr3_aa: CASSPRRQETQYF

clone_size: few
v_call: TRBV30
j_call: TRBJ2-3
d_call: TRBD1
cdr3_nt: TGTGCCTGGGAAGGGACAGAAGCTAGCACAGATACGCAGTATTTT
cdr3_aa: CAWEGTEASTDTQYF

clone_size: few
v_call: TRBV28
j_call: TRBJ1-2
d_call: NA
cdr3_nt: TGTGCCAGCGGAATGAGCTATGGCTACACCTTC
cdr3_aa: CASGMSYGYTF

clone_size: many
v_call: TRBV4-2
j_call: TRBJ2-5
d_call: TRBD2
cdr3_nt: TGTGCCAGCAGCCAAGTCCCCCTCACTCTAGCGGGGGGGCAAGAGACCCAGTACTTC
cdr3_aa: CASSQVPLTLAGGQETQYF

clone_size: few
v_call: TRBV15
j_call: TRBJ2-7
d_call: NA
cdr3_nt: TGTGCCACCAGCGTTGGTTCCTCCTACGAGCAGTACTTC
cdr3_aa: CATSVGSSYEQYF

clone_size: few
v_call: TRBV7-2
j_call: TRBJ2-3
d_call: TRBD2
cdr3_nt: TGTGCCAGCAGCTTAGTCGGGGGGGTATCAGATACGCAGTATTTT
cdr3_aa: CASSLVGGVSDTQYF

clone_size: few
v_call: TRBV4-1
j_call: TRBJ1-4
d_call: NA
cdr3_nt: TGCGCCAGCAGCCAAGTTGGGGGGTTTGCTGAAAAACTGTTTTTT
cdr3_aa: CASSQVGGFAEKLFF

clone_size: NA
v_call: TRBV20-1
j_call: TRBJ1-6
d_call: TRBD1
cdr3_nt: TGCAGTGCTAGAGAAGACGGGACAGGGTGGAATTCACCCCTCCACTTT
cdr3_aa: CSAREDGTGWNSPLHF

clone_size: many
v_call: TRBV5-1
j_call: TRBJ2-7
d_call: NA
cdr3_nt: TGCGCCAGCAGCTGGAGACCCGTATCCTACGAGCAGTACTTC
cdr3_aa: CASSWRPVSYEQYF

clone_size: many
v_call: TRBV7-9
j_call: TRBJ2-1
d_call: NA
cdr3_nt: TGTGCCAGCAGCGACGGGACTGGAAGCTCCTACAATGAGCAGTTCTTC
cdr3_aa: CASSDGTGSSYNEQFF